Following are 25 T cell receptor beta chains from one sample sequenced in a study of blood T cell repertoires in COVID-19. Method: immunoSEQ multiplex PCR; TCRdb's copy keeps in-frame clones and lacks some. The table has 180,000 or so clones, approximately 85% seen once; the top ten hold about 9.7%. Material for sequencing was PBMCs or T cells enriched from blood (not recorded which). These receptors all come from a woman in her 30s who had recovered from COVID-19.

The sample holds one count of this clone. The chain couples TRBV6-4 to TRBJ2-1; 7 bases are shared with TRBD2. With 6 bases clipped from V and 6 bases from J, the junction kept 11 bases outside the gene matches. This CDR3 is built from 15 residues. Germline-derived CDR1 and CDR2 are MRHNA and SNTAGT. The chain's CDR3 is CASSPDRGSPNEQFF. DNA for the CDR3: TGTGCCAGCAGCCCTGATCGCGGGAGCCCCAATGAGCAGTTCTTC.

The J gene is TRBJ2-5, the V gene TRBV24-1; maybe TRBD2 (5 bases). This CDR3 has 14 amino acids. V was cut by 9 bases and J by 3 bases, with 16 bases left in between. Germline lookup yields CDR1 KGHDR and CDR2 SFDVKD. As DNA, the CDR3 is TGTGCCACCTCCAGTGGTGGACTCAAAGAGACCCAGTACTTC. Its translation is CATSSGGLKETQYF.

This rearrangement joins TRBV21-1 to TRBJ2-7; the D segment call TRBD1 is taken from the table without a DNA check. TRBV21-1 is labeled a pseudogene. CDR3 length: 18 amino acids. CDR3 protein: CASSKVRDRGPVTYEQYF. The CDR3 DNA sequence: TGTGCCAGCAGCAAAGTGAGGGACAGGGGGCCCGTCACCTACGAGCAGTACTTC.

V and J are TRBV18 and TRBJ2-6; D uncertain. The germline V gene has CDR1 KGHSH and CDR2 LQKENI. The CDR3 is 17 residues long. V was clipped by 1 base and J by 4 bases, with 14 bases between them. CDR3: CASSPLSRSDGANVLTF. The CDR3 DNA follows: TGTGCCAGCTCACCACTGAGCAGGTCAGACGGGGCCAACGTCCTGACTTTC.

The rearrangement links TRBV2 to TRBJ2-7, with TRBD2 as a possible D gene (6 bases). The CDR3 runs 12 residues. Germline V CDR1 and CDR2: SNHLY, FYNNEI. V was trimmed by 7 bases and J by 6 bases, leaving 13 bases between them. CDR3 nucleotide sequence: TGTGCCAGCAAGACGGGAGTAGGCGAGCAGTACTTC. Translating gives CASKTGVGEQYF. Full variable domain (remainder filled in from reference TRBV2 and TRBJ2-7): EPEVTQTPSHQVTQMGQEVILRCVPISNHLYFYWYRQILGQKVEFLVSFYNNEISEKSEIFDDQFSVERPDGSNFTLKIRSTKLEDSAMYFCASKTGVGEQYFGPGTRLTVT.

This clone came up many times. The V call is TRBV4-1, the J call TRBJ2-2; 7 nucleotides match TRBD1. CDR1 MGHRA and CDR2 YSYEKL come from the germline V gene. This CDR3 is built from 15 residues. After removal of 4 bases from V and 4 bases from J, the junction contained 6 bases not matched to a gene. The CDR3 reads CASSPRQGATGELFF. DNA of the CDR3: TGCGCCAGCAGCCCGAGACAGGGTGCCACCGGGGAGCTGTTTTTT.

The gene calls are TRBV11-3 and TRBJ2-2; TRBD2 is a possible D gene (5 bases). CDR1 and CDR2 (germline): SGHNT, YENEEA. The V and J ends lost 7 bases and 2 bases respectively, with 14 bases between them. The CDR3 is made up of 15 amino acids. In nucleotides, the CDR3 is TGTGCCAGCACGTTTAGCGAGAAAAACACCGGGGAGCTGTTTTTT. This encodes CASTFSEKNTGELFF.

The rearrangement joins TRBV13 to TRBJ1-2; 8 nucleotides match TRBD1. The CDR3 has 15 residues. Germline V gene data show CDR1 as PRHDT and CDR2 as FYEKMQ (reference sequence). V lost 0 bases, J lost 3 bases, and 3 bases stayed unmatched. This CDR3 is CASSLGDREHYGYTF. CDR3 in DNA: TGTGCCAGCAGCTTAGGGGACAGGGAACACTATGGCTACACCTTC.

The chain is built from TRBV11-1 and TRBJ2-7; perhaps TRBD1 as D (6 bases). This CDR3 is 14 amino acids long. The V end was cut by 2 bases, the J end by 5 bases, with 13 bases between. Germline V gives CDR1 SGHAT, CDR2 FQDESV (reference sequence). Here the CDR3 reads CASSLTGNSDEQYF. The CDR3 nucleotides are TGTGCCAGCAGCTTAACAGGGAACTCTGACGAGCAGTACTTC. Together with reference TRBV11-1 and TRBJ2-7, the CDR3 gives the full variable domain: EAEVAQSPRYKITEKSQAVAFWCDPISGHATLYWYRQILGQGPELLVQFQDESVVDDSQLPKDRFSAERLKGVDSTLKIQPAELGDSAMYLCASSLTGNSDEQYFGPGTRLTVT.

The chain has TRBV10-3 and TRBJ2-1; TRBD2 matches at 12 bases. V was pared by 6 bases and J by 7 bases, with 7 bases of the junction left unmatched. CDR1 is ENHRY and CDR2 is SYGVKD in the germline V gene. The CDR3 has 15 amino acids. As DNA, the CDR3 is TGTGCCATCAGGGGGGGACTAGCGGGTGTAAATGAGCAGTTCTTC. Protein product: CAIRGGLAGVNEQFF.

This chain connects TRBV5-4 to TRBJ2-3; 15 nucleotides match TRBD2. This CDR3 spans 18 amino acids. Trimming removed 2 bases from V and 6 bases from J; junction bases left unmatched: 10. Germline V gives CDR1 SGHNT, CDR2 YYREEE (reference sequence). The CDR3 is CASSLGLAGGTGGDTQYF. The CDR3 DNA reads TGTGCCAGCAGCTTAGGACTAGCGGGAGGGACTGGCGGGGATACGCAGTATTTT. Supplemented by reference TRBV5-4 and TRBJ2-3, the full variable domain reads ETGVTQSPTHLIKTRGQQVTLRCSSQSGHNTVSWYQQALGQGPQFIFQYYREEENGRGNFPPRFSGLQFPNYSSELNVNALELDDSALYLCASSLGLAGGTGGDTQYFGPGTRLTVL.

The chain couples TRBV6-1 to TRBJ1-2, with no clear D. The CDR3 covers 15 residues. Germline CDR1 reads MNHNS; CDR2 reads SASEGT. The V and J ends lost 2 bases and 3 bases respectively, with 13 bases between them. CDR3 coding DNA: TGTGCCAGCAGTGAATCGGTCCTTGAGGACTATGGCTACACCTTC. It codes for CASSESVLEDYGYTF.

J is TRBJ2-1 and V is TRBV2; 9 bases line up with TRBD2. This CDR3 contains 14 residues. The J segment lost 4 bases and the V segment lost 8 bases, leaving 6 bases of the junction unmatched. Germline-derived CDR1 and CDR2 are SNHLY and FYNNEI. The CDR3 nucleotides read TGTGCCAGCGCGAGGACTAGCGAATACAATGAGCAGTTCTTC. Translated, it gives CASARTSEYNEQFF.

The chain uses TRBV29-1 and TRBJ2-7; unclear D gene. Between the trimmed V and J ends, which lost 5 bases and 3 bases, there was a span of 11 bases. The CDR3 covers 12 residues. Per germline, CDR1 SQVTM and CDR2 ANQGSEA. The CDR3 sequence: CSVSLVSYEQYF. The CDR3, as DNA: TGCAGCGTTTCCCTAGTTAGCTACGAGCAGTACTTC.

The chain links TRBV2 to TRBJ2-3; TRBD1 matches 8 bases. Germline V lookup: CDR1 SNHLY, CDR2 FYNNEI. CDR3 length: 15 amino acids. The V and J ends lost 6 bases and 4 bases, in that order; junction bases with no gene match: 9. CDR3 loop: CASSSSRGRADTQYF. CDR3 bases: TGTGCCAGCAGCTCCTCCAGGGGGCGGGCAGATACGCAGTATTTT.

This chain joins TRBV28 and TRBJ1-2, with D unclear. Germline CDR1 reads MDHEN; CDR2 reads SYDVKM. Trimming removed 7 bases at V and 8 bases at J, with 8 bases between. The CDR3 contains 10 residues. CDR3 protein: CASIPFGYTF. In DNA, the CDR3 is TGTGCCAGCATCCCGTTCGGCTACACCTTC.

V and J are TRBV13 and TRBJ2-1; 10 bases line up with TRBD2. V was pared by 5 bases and J by 6 bases, with 7 bases of the junction left unmatched. The V gene's germline CDR1 is PRHDT and CDR2 FYEKMQ (reference sequence). This CDR3 comprises 15 residues. The DNA of the CDR3 is TGTGCCAGCAGCCCCAGCGGGAGGGTAGTCAATGAGCAGTTCTTC. Its translation: CASSPSGRVVNEQFF.

The V gene is TRBV27, the J gene TRBJ2-5, with 8 bases lining up with TRBD1. Per the germline V gene, CDR1 is MNHEY and CDR2 is SMNVEV (reference sequence). The CDR3 has 13 residues. With 4 bases clipped from V and 5 bases from J, the junction kept 3 bases outside the gene matches. CDR3 DNA sequence: TGTGCCAGCAGTTACACAGGGGGGGAGACCCAGTACTTC. As protein: CASSYTGGETQYF.

J is TRBJ1-1 and V is TRBV28; 8 positions match TRBD1. Germline assignment: CDR1 MDHEN and CDR2 SYDVKM. With V trimmed by 6 bases and J by 1 base, 1 base remained unmatched. The CDR3 consists of 13 residues. The CDR3 loop is CASRGTGNTEAFF. The CDR3 DNA reads as TGTGCCAGCAGAGGGACAGGGAACACTGAAGCTTTCTTT.

The chain carries TRBV10-3 and TRBJ2-7; D is possibly TRBD2 (5 bases). The CDR3 extends over 15 amino acids. Per the germline V gene, CDR1 is ENHRY and CDR2 is SYGVKD. V was pared by 2 bases and J by 3 bases, with 14 bases between. CDR3 in amino acids: CAISEALREGYEQYF. In nucleotides, the CDR3 is TGTGCCATCAGTGAGGCCTTGAGGGAAGGCTACGAGCAGTACTTC.

The chain couples TRBV28 to TRBJ2-3, with TRBD1 identical over 10 bases. CDR1 MDHEN and CDR2 SYDVKM come from the germline V gene. Trimming at V came to 6 bases and at J to 0 bases, leaving 6 bases not matched to a gene. The CDR3 length is 16 residues. In DNA, the CDR3 is TGTGCCAGCAGCCTGGACAGGGGGACTAGCACAGATACGCAGTATTTT. Translation gives CASSLDRGTSTDTQYF.

This clone was observed once. This rearrangement joins TRBV27 to TRBJ1-2; 10 positions agree with TRBD1. Germline values: CDR1 MNHEY, CDR2 SMNVEV (reference sequence). The CDR3 extends over 15 amino acids. The V segment lost 5 bases and the J segment 5 bases; nucleotides outside the gene matches: 8. Here the CDR3 reads CASSLATGGWYGYTF. CDR3 nucleotide sequence: TGTGCCAGCAGTCTAGCGACAGGGGGCTGGTATGGCTACACCTTC.

The chain has TRBV29-1 and TRBJ2-3; 9 nucleotides line up with TRBD1. Trimming removed 3 bases from V and 5 bases from J; junction bases left unmatched: 6. There are 14 residues in the CDR3. Germline V gives CDR1 SQVTM, CDR2 ANQGSEA. Here the CDR3 reads CSVDPGTGIDTQYF. Here the CDR3 DNA reads TGCAGCGTTGACCCTGGGACAGGGATAGATACGCAGTATTTT.

This sequence joins TRBV3-1 (or the pseudogene TRBV3-2) and TRBJ2-2; D may be TRBD1 (7 bases). V dropped 4 bases and J dropped 4 bases, with 16 bases sitting between them. Looked up from germline, CDR1 is LGHDT and CDR2 is YNNKEL (reference sequence). The CDR3 totals 16 residues. The CDR3 DNA sequence: TGTGCCAGCAGCCTCCCCAGGGGGGCGAGCACCGGGGAGCTGTTTTTT. Translation: CASSLPRGASTGELFF.

This clone was recorded a few times. This rearrangement joins TRBV11-2 to TRBJ1-1; 7 positions match TRBD1. Germline CDR1 reads SGHAT; CDR2 reads FQNNGV. CDR3 length: 16 residues. V shed 5 bases, J shed 6 bases, and the junction held 15 bases outside the gene matches. Written as DNA, the CDR3 is TGTGCCAGCAGCCACATCTACAGGGGCCTTGGCGCTGAAGCTTTCTTT. Amino acid sequence: CASSHIYRGLGAEAFF.